The entry below describes one T cell receptor (beta chain). The entry originates in a study of T cell repertoires in cytomegalovirus infection. TCRdb reanalysed the reads using MiXCR and keeps one entry per CDR3 protein. The profile shows around 200,000 distinct CDR3 sequences, 15% to 20% of them singletons. Germline loops: CDR1 MNHEY, CDR2 SVGEGT. The CDR3 spans 13 residues. Trimming pared 5 bases from V and 5 bases from J, leaving 12 bases between. The origin of this receptor is a human donor in good health (CMV status not recorded). Some clones in this sample may be carry-over from other donors' samples. Source material: CD8+ T cells from PBMCs. V and J are TRBV6-2 or TRBV6-3 and TRBJ2-5; no reliable D call. CDR3 in amino acids: CASSQQPRETQYF. DNA for the CDR3: TGTGCCAGCAGTCAGCAGCCAAGGGAGACCCAGTACTTC.